Sequencing of this T cell receptor (beta chain) was carried out in a study of long-term antiretroviral therapy in people with HIV. Study outcomes and limitations: Post-treatment diversity went higher with ART but stayed below transplant donor controls. Information on adherence to ART, viral resistance or therapy changes was unavailable. The clones with expansion before ART were dominant in the repertoire at all time points.

Survey-level immunoSEQ v3.0 assays were run. Repertoires were generated with immunoSEQ multiplex PCR, while TCRdb's copy carries only in-frame clones and drops some. The sample records approximately 21,000 clones, over 70% being singletons. Points on this clone: Its antigen remains unidentified.

Per donor, at least one pre-ART and at least two post-ART PBMC samples were obtained. CDR1 and CDR2 from the germline V gene are MNHEY and SMNVEV (reference sequence). Losses at the gene ends were 5 bases for V and 1 base for J; bases not matched to a gene: 5. CDR3 length: 16 amino acids. Specimen: unsorted PBMCs, collected 0.5 years before starting antiretroviral therapy. This receptor was taken from a man aged 18 to 35 with HIV. The chain couples TRBV27 to TRBJ2-2; 9 positions match TRBD2. The CDR3 bases are TGTGCCAGCAGTACCCTACTAGCGGGGAACACCGGGGAGCTGTTTTTT. It yields the protein CASSTLLAGNTGELFF.